A single sample is the source of the 12 T cell receptor beta chains below, sequenced in a study of T cells in Graves' hyperthyroidism and ophthalmopathy. Amplification targeted TCR beta CDR3 regions from RNA transcripts. HTBI primers were the set used in a first-round RT-PCR of the TCR CDR3. TCRdb recomputed calls from the multiplex PCR reads with MiXCR, one row per CDR3 protein. The table lists around 350,000 distinct CDR3 sequences, 17% of them singletons. The material sequenced was blood. These receptors were obtained from a woman aged 30 to 39 with Graves' hyperthyroidism that later progressed to Graves' ophthalmopathy.

The chain joins TRBV7-9 to TRBJ1-4, with D uncertain. This CDR3 comprises 16 residues. V lost 1 base and J lost 3, with 12 bases in between. CDR1 SEHNR and CDR2 FQNEAQ come from the germline V gene (reference sequence). The CDR3 DNA sequence: TGTGCCAGCAGCTTAGAGGTCGGGCAACCTAATGAAAAACTGTTTTTT. It is translated as CASSLEVGQPNEKLFF.

This clonotype was recorded at least ten times. The chain links TRBV7-9 to TRBJ2-3; D is uncertain. The CDR3 extends over 13 amino acids. Germline V lookup: CDR1 SEHNR, CDR2 FQNEAQ (reference sequence). The germline V and J ends were trimmed by 11 bases and 4 bases, with 16 bases remaining between them. The CDR3 nucleotides are TGTGCCGATGTGTTGGGCGATTCAGATACGCAGTATTTT. Its translation is CADVLGDSDTQYF.

This clonotype was seen many times. V usage is TRBV20-1 and J usage is TRBJ2-1, with TRBD1 as a possible D gene (6 bases). This CDR3 is built from 16 residues. The germline V and J ends were trimmed by 6 bases and 2 bases, with 20 bases remaining between them. Germline CDR1 and CDR2: DFQATT and SNEGSKA (reference sequence). The CDR3 DNA reads TGCAGTGCCGTCGTTCCCAGGGGTAAAACCTACAATGAGCAGTTCTTC. Residues: CSAVVPRGKTYNEQFF.

There are many counts of this clonotype. The rearrangement joins TRBV2 to TRBJ1-2; D ambiguous. CDR3 size: 12 residues. Germline values: CDR1 SNHLY, CDR2 FYNNEI. V was clipped by 4 bases and J by 1 base, with 4 bases between them. In DNA, the CDR3 is TGTGCCAGCAGTGGCCTTAACTATGGCTACACCTTC. Its protein product is CASSGLNYGYTF.

This clonotype was detected ten times or more. This chain uses TRBV6-1 with TRBJ1-5; tentative D call: TRBD1 (5 bases). V was trimmed by 3 bases and J by 3 bases, leaving 12 bases between them. This CDR3 has 15 residues. The germline V gene encodes CDR1 MNHNS and CDR2 SASEGT. In nucleotides, the CDR3 is TGTGCCAGCAGTGACCGGTCGGGGGACAATCAGCCCCAGCATTTT. Its protein is CASSDRSGDNQPQHF.

This clonotype has ten or more counts. This sequence joins TRBV2 and TRBJ1-1, with unresolved D. Trimming took 3 bases from V and 0 from J, leaving 14 bases between them. The CDR3 is 16 residues long. Germline V gene lookup returns CDR1 SNHLY and CDR2 FYNNEI. CDR3 sequence (DNA): TGTGCCAGCAGTGACGGCAGAGGCACCATGAACACTGAAGCTTTCTTT. It yields the protein CASSDGRGTMNTEAFF.

This clonotype was recorded many times. The chain is built from TRBV24-1 and TRBJ2-5, with D unresolved. Germline CDR1 reads KGHDR; CDR2 reads SFDVKD. Between the trimmed V and J ends, which lost 4 bases and 5 bases, there was a span of 10 bases. The CDR3 runs 13 residues. CDR3 DNA: TGTGCCACCAGTGAGCCTGCCTCGGAGACCCAGTACTTC. Protein product: CATSEPASETQYF.

This clonotype came up many times. The genes are TRBV30 and TRBJ2-3; TRBD2 is a possible D gene (5 bases). In germline, CDR1 is GTSNPN, CDR2 SVGIG (reference sequence). Trimming stripped 2 bases from V and 2 bases from J, with 11 bases between. The CDR3 has 14 amino acids. The CDR3 spells CAWSPRGFTDTQYF. CDR3 DNA sequence: TGTGCCTGGAGTCCCCGGGGATTCACAGATACGCAGTATTTT.

This clonotype was picked up many times. The chain links TRBV28 to TRBJ2-1; TRBD1 matches at 7 bases. With 11 bases clipped from V and 3 bases from J, the junction kept 1 base outside the gene matches. CDR1 is MDHEN and CDR2 is SYDVKM in the germline V gene. The CDR3 spans 11 residues. CDR3 DNA sequence: TGTGCCGCAGGGGGCTACAATGAGCAGTTCTTC. Translation gives CAAGGYNEQFF. Full variable domain (outside the CDR3, taken from reference TRBV28 and TRBJ2-1): DVKVTQSSRYLVKRTGEKVFLECVQDMDHENMFWYRQDPGLGLRLIYFSYDVKMKEKGDIPEGYSVSREKKERFSLILESASTNQTSMYLCAAGGYNEQFFGPGTRLTVL.

This clonotype was picked up a small number of times. V usage is TRBV19 and J usage is TRBJ2-1; tentatively, D is TRBD2 (5 bases). Trimming shortened V by 3 bases and J by 4 bases, and 13 bases separated the two germline ends. CDR3 length: 15 residues. The germline gives CDR1 LNHDA, CDR2 SQIVND (reference sequence). The CDR3 coding sequence is TGTGCCAGTAGTATTTCCGTATCGGGGTACAATGAGCAGTTCTTC. It yields the protein CASSISVSGYNEQFF.

This clonotype has a handful of counts. This chain links TRBV18 with TRBJ2-6; 8 bases fit TRBD1. V gave up 3 bases and J gave up 4 bases; unmatched junction bases: 11. The CDR3 is 18 amino acids. Looked up from germline, CDR1 is KGHSH and CDR2 is LQKENI. The CDR3 loop reads CASSPQPPGGSGANVLTF. DNA of the CDR3: TGTGCCAGCTCACCGCAACCCCCAGGGGGCTCCGGGGCCAACGTCCTGACTTTC.

This clonotype was counted many times. The chain has TRBV19 and TRBJ1-1; D not certain. V was cut by 3 bases and J by 4 bases, with 6 bases left in between. This CDR3 region has 12 residues. Per the germline V gene, CDR1 is LNHDA and CDR2 is SQIVND (reference sequence). The CDR3 DNA is TGTGCCAGTAGTATCGGACGCACTGAAGCTTTCTTT. It yields the protein CASSIGRTEAFF.